There are a few counts of the clone carrying this T cell receptor (beta chain). Its target is not known. There are 13 residues in the CDR3. V dropped 0 bases and J dropped 5; count of bases not matched to a gene: 2. In germline, CDR1 is SGDLS, CDR2 YYNGEE. The sample comes from a study of OX40 agonist ivuxolimab in advanced cancers. Study-level background: Patients were infused with ivuxolimab every 2 weeks at 0.01 to 10 mg/kg.

Assay used: immunoSEQ multiplex PCR; TCRdb lists only in-frame clones, some missing. The data show 12,000 or so clones, approximately 80% seen once. Study observations and caveats: Within 6 weeks, CD4+ and CD8+ blood T cells expanded clonally at 0.1 to 3.0 mg/kg. Expanded clones belonging to CD8+ T cells outnumbered, on average, those of CD4+.

The source of this sequence is an adult with an advanced solid tumor such as melanoma, head and neck, liver or kidney cancer. Material: CD4+ or CD8+ T cells sorted from blood, obtained in a trial of the OX40 agonist ivuxolimab. V is TRBV9 and J is TRBJ2-7; 7 bases are a match to TRBD1. CDR3 in DNA: TGTGCCAGCAGCGTAGGAGGGGGCGACGAGCAGTACTTC. Translating it yields CASSVGGGDEQYF.